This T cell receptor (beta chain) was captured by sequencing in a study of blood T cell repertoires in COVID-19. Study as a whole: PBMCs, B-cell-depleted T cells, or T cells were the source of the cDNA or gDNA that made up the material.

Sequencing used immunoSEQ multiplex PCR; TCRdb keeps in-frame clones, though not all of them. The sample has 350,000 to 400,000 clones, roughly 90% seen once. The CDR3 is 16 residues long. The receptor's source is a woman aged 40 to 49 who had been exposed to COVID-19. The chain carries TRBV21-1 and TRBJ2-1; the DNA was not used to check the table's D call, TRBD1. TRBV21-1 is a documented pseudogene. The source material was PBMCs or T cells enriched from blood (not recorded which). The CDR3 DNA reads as TGTGCCAGCACAAATTCGAAACGGACAGAAAACAATGAGCAGTTCTTC. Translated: CASTNSKRTENNEQFF.